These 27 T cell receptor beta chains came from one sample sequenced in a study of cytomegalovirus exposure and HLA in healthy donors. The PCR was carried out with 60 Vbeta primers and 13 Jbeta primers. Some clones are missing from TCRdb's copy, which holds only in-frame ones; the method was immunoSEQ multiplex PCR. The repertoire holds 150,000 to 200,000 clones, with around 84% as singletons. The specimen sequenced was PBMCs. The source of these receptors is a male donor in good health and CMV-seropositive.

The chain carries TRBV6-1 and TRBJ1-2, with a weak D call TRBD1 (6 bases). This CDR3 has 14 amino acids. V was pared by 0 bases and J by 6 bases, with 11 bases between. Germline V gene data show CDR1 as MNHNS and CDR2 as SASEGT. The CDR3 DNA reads TGTGCCAGCAGTGAAGCAGGGGGGGCCGATGGCTACACCTTC. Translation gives CASSEAGGADGYTF.

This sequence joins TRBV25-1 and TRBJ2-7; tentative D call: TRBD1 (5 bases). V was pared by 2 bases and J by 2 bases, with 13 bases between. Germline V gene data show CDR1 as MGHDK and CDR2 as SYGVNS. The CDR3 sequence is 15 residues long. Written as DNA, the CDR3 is TGTGCCAGCAGTGAAAGTGGGGCAGGTGCCTACGAGCAGTACTTC. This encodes CASSESGAGAYEQYF.

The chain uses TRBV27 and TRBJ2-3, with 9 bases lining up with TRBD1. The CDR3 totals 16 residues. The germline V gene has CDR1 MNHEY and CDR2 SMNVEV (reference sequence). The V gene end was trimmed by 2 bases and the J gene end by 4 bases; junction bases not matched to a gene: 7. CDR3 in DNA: TGTGCCAGCAGTTTAAGGGGGACAGGGAGTCCAGATACGCAGTATTTT. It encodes CASSLRGTGSPDTQYF.

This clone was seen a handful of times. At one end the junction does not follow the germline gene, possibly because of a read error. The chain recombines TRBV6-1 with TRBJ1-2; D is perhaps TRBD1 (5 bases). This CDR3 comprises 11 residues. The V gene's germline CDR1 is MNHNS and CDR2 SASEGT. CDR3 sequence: CASRGQRLPYF. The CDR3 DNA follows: TGTGCCAGCAGGGGGCAGCGACTTCCTTACTTC.

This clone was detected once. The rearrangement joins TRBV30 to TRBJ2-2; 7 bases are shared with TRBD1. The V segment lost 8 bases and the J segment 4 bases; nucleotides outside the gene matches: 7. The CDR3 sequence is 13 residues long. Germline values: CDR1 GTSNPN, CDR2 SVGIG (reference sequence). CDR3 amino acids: CARSTGFTGELFF. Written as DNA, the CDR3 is TGTGCCCGATCGACAGGGTTCACCGGGGAGCTGTTTTTT.

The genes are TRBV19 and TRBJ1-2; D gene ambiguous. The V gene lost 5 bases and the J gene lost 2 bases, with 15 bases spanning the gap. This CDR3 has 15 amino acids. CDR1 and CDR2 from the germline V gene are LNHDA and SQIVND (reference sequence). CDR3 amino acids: CASSVPGEINYGYTF. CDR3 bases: TGTGCCAGTAGTGTTCCGGGAGAAATCAACTATGGCTACACCTTC.

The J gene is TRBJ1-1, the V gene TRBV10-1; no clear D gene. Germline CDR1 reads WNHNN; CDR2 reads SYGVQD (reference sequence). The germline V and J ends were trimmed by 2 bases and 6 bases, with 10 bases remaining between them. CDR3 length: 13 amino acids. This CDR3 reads CASSERERAEAFF. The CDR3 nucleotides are TGCGCCAGCAGTGAGAGGGAGCGGGCTGAAGCTTTCTTT.

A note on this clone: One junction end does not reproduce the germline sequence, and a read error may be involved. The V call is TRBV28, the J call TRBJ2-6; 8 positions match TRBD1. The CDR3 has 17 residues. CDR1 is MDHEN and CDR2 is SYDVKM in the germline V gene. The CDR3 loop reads CASSLGQEYSGANGLTF. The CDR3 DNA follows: TGTGCCAGCAGTTTGGGACAGGAATACTCTGGGGCCAACGGCCTGACTTTC.

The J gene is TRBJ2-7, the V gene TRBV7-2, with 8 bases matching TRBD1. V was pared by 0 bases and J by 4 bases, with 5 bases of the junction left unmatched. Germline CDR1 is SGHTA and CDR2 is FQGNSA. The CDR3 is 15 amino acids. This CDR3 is CASSLAAGGQYEQYF. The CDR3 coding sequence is TGTGCCAGCAGCTTAGCGGCAGGGGGCCAGTACGAGCAGTACTTC.

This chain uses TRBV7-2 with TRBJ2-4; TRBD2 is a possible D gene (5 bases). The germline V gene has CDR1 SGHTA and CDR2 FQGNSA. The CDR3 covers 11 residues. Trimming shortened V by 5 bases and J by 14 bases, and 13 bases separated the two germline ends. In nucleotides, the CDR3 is TGTGCCAGCAGCCCGGACCCGCGGGAGTACTTC. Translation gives CASSPDPREYF.

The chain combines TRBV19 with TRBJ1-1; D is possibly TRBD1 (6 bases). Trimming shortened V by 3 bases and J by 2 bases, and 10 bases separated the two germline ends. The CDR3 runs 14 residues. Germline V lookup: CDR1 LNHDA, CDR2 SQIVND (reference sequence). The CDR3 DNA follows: TGTGCCAGTAGTATCACAGGGATTAACACTGAAGCTTTCTTT. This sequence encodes CASSITGINTEAFF.

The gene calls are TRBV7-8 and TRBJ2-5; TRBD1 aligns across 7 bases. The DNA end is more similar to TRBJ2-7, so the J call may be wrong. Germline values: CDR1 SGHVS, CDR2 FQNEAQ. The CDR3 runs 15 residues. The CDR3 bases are TGTGCCAGCAGTCGACAGGGAGCTCGCTCCTACGAGCAGTACTTC. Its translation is CASSRQGARSYEQYF.

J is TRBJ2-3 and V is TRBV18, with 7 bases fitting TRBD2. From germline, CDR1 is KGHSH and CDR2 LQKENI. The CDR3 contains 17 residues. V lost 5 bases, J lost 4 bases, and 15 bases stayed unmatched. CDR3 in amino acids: CASSRKEASGFADTQYF. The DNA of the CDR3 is TGTGCCAGCTCAAGAAAAGAGGCTAGCGGTTTCGCAGATACGCAGTATTTT.

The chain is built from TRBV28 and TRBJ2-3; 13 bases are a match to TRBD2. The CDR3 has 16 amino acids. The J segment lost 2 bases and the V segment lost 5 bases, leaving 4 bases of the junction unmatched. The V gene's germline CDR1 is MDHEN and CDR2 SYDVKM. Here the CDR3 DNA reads TGTGCCAGCAGTCTACTAGCGGGAGGGCCCACAGATACGCAGTATTTT. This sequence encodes CASSLLAGGPTDTQYF. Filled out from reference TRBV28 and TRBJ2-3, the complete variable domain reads DVKVTQSSRYLVKRTGEKVFLECVQDMDHENMFWYRQDPGLGLRLIYFSYDVKMKEKGDIPEGYSVSREKKERFSLILESASTNQTSMYLCASSLLAGGPTDTQYFGPGTRLTVL.

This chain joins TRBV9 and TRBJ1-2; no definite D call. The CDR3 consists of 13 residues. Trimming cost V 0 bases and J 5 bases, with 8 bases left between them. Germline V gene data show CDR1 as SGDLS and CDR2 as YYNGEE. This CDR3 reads CASSVEGGYGYTF. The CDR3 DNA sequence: TGTGCCAGCAGCGTAGAAGGAGGGTATGGCTACACCTTC.

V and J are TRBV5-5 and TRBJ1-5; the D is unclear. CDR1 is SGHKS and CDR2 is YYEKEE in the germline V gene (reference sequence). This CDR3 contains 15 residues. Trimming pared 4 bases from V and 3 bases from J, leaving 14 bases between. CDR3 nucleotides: TGTGCCAGCAGCCTGACTGACGGTGCCAATCAGCCCCAGCATTTT. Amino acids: CASSLTDGANQPQHF.

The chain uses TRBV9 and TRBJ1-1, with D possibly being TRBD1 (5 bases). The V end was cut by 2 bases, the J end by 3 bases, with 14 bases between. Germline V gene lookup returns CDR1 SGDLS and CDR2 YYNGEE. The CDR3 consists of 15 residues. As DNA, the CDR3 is TGTGCCAGCAGCGTGTCGGAAGGGGCGTACACTGAAGCTTTCTTT. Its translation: CASSVSEGAYTEAFF.

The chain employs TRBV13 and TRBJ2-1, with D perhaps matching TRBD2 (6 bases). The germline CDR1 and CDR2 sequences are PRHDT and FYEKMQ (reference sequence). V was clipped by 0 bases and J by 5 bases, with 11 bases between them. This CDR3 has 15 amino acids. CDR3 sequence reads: CASSLGPTSHNEQFF. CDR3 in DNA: TGTGCCAGCAGCTTAGGCCCCACTAGCCACAATGAGCAGTTCTTC.

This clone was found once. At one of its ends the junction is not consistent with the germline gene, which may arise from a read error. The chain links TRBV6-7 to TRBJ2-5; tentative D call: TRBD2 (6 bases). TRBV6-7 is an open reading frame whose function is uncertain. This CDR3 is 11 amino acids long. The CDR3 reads CASSGRTTPYF. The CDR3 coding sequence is TGTGCCAGCAGTGGTCGGACTACCCCGTACTTC.

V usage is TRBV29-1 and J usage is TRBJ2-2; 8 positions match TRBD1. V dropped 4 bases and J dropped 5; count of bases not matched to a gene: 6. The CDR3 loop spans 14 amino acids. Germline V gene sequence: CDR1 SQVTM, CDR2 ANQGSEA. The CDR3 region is CSVVGQARTGELFF. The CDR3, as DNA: TGCAGCGTTGTGGGACAGGCGAGAACCGGGGAGCTGTTTTTT.

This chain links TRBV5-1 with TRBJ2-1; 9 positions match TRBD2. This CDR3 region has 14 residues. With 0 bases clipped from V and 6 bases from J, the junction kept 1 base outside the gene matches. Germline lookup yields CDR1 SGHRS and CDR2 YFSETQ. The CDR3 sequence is CASSLGRGGNEQFF. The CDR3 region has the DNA TGCGCCAGCAGCTTGGGGCGGGGGGGCAATGAGCAGTTCTTC.

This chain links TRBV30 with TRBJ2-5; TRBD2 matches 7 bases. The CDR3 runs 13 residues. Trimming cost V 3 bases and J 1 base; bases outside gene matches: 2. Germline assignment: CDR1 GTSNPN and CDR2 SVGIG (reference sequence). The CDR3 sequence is CAWSPSGQETQYF. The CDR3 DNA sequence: TGTGCCTGGAGCCCTAGCGGCCAAGAGACCCAGTACTTC. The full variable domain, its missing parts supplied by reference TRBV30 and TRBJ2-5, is SQTIHQWPATLVQPVGSPLSLECTVEGTSNPNLYWYRQAAGRGLQLLFYSVGIGQISSEVPQNLSASRPQDRQFILSSKKLLLSDSGFYLCAWSPSGQETQYFGPGTRLLVL.

Here the CDR3 reads CASSTWTGINEQYF. The CDR3 bases are TGTGCCAGCAGTACTTGGACAGGGATTAACGAGCAGTACTTC. The chain joins TRBV28 to TRBJ2-7; the match to TRBD1 covers 8 bases. V was pared by 5 bases and J by 5 bases, with 8 bases of the junction left unmatched. Germline CDR1 is MDHEN and CDR2 is SYDVKM. The CDR3 spans 14 residues.

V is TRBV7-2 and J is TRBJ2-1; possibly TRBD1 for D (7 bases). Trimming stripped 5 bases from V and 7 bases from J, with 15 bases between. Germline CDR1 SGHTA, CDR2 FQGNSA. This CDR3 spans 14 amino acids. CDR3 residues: CASSPQQGRNEQFF. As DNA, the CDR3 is TGTGCCAGCAGCCCCCAACAGGGGAGGAATGAGCAGTTCTTC.

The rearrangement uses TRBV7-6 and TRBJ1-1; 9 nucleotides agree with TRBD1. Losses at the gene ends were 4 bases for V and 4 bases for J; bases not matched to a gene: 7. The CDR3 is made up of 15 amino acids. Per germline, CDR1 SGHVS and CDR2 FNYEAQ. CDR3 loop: CASSSGTGRGTEAFF. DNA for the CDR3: TGTGCCAGCAGCTCGGGGACAGGGCGAGGCACTGAAGCTTTCTTT.

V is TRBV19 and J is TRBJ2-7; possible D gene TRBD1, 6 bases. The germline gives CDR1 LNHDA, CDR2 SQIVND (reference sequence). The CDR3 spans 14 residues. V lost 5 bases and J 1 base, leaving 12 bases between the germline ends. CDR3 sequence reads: CASSPEDRSYEQYF. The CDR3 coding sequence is TGTGCCAGTAGTCCTGAGGACAGATCCTACGAGCAGTACTTC.

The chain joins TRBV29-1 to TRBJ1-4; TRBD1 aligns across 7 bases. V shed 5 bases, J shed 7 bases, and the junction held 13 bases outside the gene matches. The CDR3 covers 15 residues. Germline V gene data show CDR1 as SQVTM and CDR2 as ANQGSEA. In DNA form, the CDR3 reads TGCAGCGTTAGCCCCCTTGACAGGGTGGGTGAAAAACTGTTTTTT. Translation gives CSVSPLDRVGEKLFF.